This entry lists 26 T cell receptor beta chains sequenced from one sample in a study of T cell responses to AZD1222 COVID-19 vaccine. Here immunoSEQ multiplex PCR was the method, and the copy in TCRdb shows in-frame clones only, minus some. The table has just under 100,000 clones, around nine tenths seen once; the top ten hold less than 3.5%. Sequenced here: peripheral blood, sampled on day 0 of AZD1222 vaccination. These receptors came from an adult in good health.

This clone was counted a single time. This rearrangement joins TRBV5-1 to TRBJ2-7, with 13 bases aligning to TRBD2. The trim removed 4 bases at V and 5 bases at J, leaving 15 bases unmatched. Germline V gene lookup returns CDR1 SGHRS and CDR2 YFSETQ. This CDR3 contains 18 residues. The CDR3 reads CASSQRGLAGSGFNEQYF. CDR3 nucleotides: TGCGCCAGCAGCCAAAGGGGACTAGCGGGGTCCGGTTTCAACGAGCAGTACTTC.

The chain combines TRBV6-6 with TRBJ1-5; a weak D match, TRBD1 (5 bases). The germline V gene encodes CDR1 MNHNY and CDR2 SVGAGI (reference sequence). The ends were cut back, 0 bases at V and 11 bases at J, with 5 bases in the middle. This CDR3 has 11 amino acids. The DNA for the CDR3 is TGTGCCAGCAGTTACTCAGGGGCCCAGCATTTT. As protein: CASSYSGAQHF.

Here the CDR3 DNA reads TGTGCCAGCAGCCCTACGGGGTACGAGCAGTACTTC. It yields the protein CASSPTGYEQYF. V and J are TRBV5-4 and TRBJ2-7; D possibly corresponds to TRBD2 (5 bases). The V gene lost 4 bases and the J gene lost 4 bases, with 9 bases spanning the gap. The CDR3 contains 12 residues. CDR1 and CDR2 (germline): SGHNT, YYREEE (reference sequence).

The chain carries TRBV5-1 and TRBJ1-1, with D uncertain. Germline CDR1 is SGHRS and CDR2 is YFSETQ. Trimming removed 5 bases at V and 0 bases at J, with 8 bases between. The CDR3 loop spans 13 amino acids. CDR3 bases: TGCGCCAGCAGGGAGGAGCTGAACACTGAAGCTTTCTTT. Its protein is CASREELNTEAFF.

The chain links TRBV27 to TRBJ1-5; the D is unclear. Trimming stripped 2 bases from V and 0 bases from J, with 11 bases between. Germline V gives CDR1 MNHEY, CDR2 SMNVEV (reference sequence). The CDR3 sequence is 16 residues long. Here the CDR3 reads CASSLGGRLSNQPQHF. CDR3 bases: TGTGCCAGCAGTTTAGGAGGCCGTCTTAGCAATCAGCCCCAGCATTTT.

The chain uses TRBV19 and TRBJ1-5; no clear D. This CDR3 is built from 14 residues. The V gene lost 4 bases and the J gene lost 1 base, with 8 bases spanning the gap. From germline, CDR1 is LNHDA and CDR2 SQIVND (reference sequence). In nucleotides, the CDR3 is TGTGCCAGTAGTACTTCGGGGAGCAATCAGCCCCAGCATTTT. It translates to CASSTSGSNQPQHF.

The V call is TRBV15, the J call TRBJ1-5; no clear D gene. In germline, CDR1 is LNHNV, CDR2 YYDKDF (reference sequence). Trimming removed 1 base at V and 0 bases at J, with 7 bases between. The CDR3 length is 15 residues. The CDR3 is CATSRAGDSNQPQHF. CDR3 DNA sequence: TGTGCCACCAGCAGAGCCGGAGATAGCAATCAGCCCCAGCATTTT.

This clone was seen once. The chain has TRBV25-1 and TRBJ1-2; TRBD1 matches at 12 bases. This CDR3 contains 13 residues. V lost 6 bases, J lost 7 bases, and 3 bases stayed unmatched. Per germline, CDR1 MGHDK and CDR2 SYGVNS. The CDR3 reads CASRGQGARGYTF. CDR3 sequence (DNA): TGTGCCAGCAGGGGACAGGGGGCGCGTGGCTACACCTTC.

The rearrangement joins TRBV10-3 to TRBJ1-1; 9 positions agree with TRBD1. V shed 6 bases, J shed 3 bases, and the junction held 5 bases outside the gene matches. CDR3 length: 14 residues. Germline CDR1 and CDR2: ENHRY and SYGVKD. CDR3 region: CAIRTGGSDTEAFF. In nucleotides, the CDR3 is TGTGCCATCAGGACAGGGGGGTCGGACACTGAAGCTTTCTTT.

The V and J genes are TRBV7-8 and TRBJ1-2; D not certain. Germline V gives CDR1 SGHVS, CDR2 FQNEAQ. V shed 1 base and J shed 7 bases, with 10 bases lying between them. The CDR3 has 13 amino acids. The CDR3 region has the DNA TGTGCCAGCAGCTTAGAGTCGTGGGGTGGCTACACCTTC. This translates into CASSLESWGGYTF.

The rearrangement uses TRBV7-9 and TRBJ1-1; tentatively, D is TRBD1 (5 bases). CDR3 length: 17 amino acids. From germline, CDR1 is SEHNR and CDR2 FQNEAQ (reference sequence). V lost 1 base to trimming and J lost 1 base, with 16 bases between them. The chain's CDR3 is CASSLGSIGGENTEAFF. In DNA form, the CDR3 reads TGTGCCAGCAGCTTAGGTTCAATCGGGGGGGAGAACACTGAAGCTTTCTTT.

The V gene is TRBV30, the J gene TRBJ2-7; 7 nucleotides agree with TRBD2. This CDR3 comprises 15 residues. Trimming cost V 3 bases and J 1 base; bases outside gene matches: 9. Germline values: CDR1 GTSNPN, CDR2 SVGIG (reference sequence). CDR3 sequence reads: CAWSPLAGVSYEQYF. The DNA of the CDR3 is TGTGCCTGGAGCCCTCTGGCGGGGGTTTCCTACGAGCAGTACTTC.

The chain carries TRBV7-9 and TRBJ2-3; TRBD2 matches 12 bases. The V gene's germline CDR1 is SEHNR and CDR2 FQNEAQ (reference sequence). The V and J ends lost 6 bases and 2 bases, in that order; junction bases with no gene match: 6. CDR3 length: 16 amino acids. The CDR3 reads CASSTTSGGITDTQYF. The CDR3 DNA is TGTGCCAGCAGTACGACTAGCGGGGGAATCACAGATACGCAGTATTTT.

The chain combines TRBV6-2 or TRBV6-3 with TRBJ1-2; D ambiguous. Germline lookup yields CDR1 MNHEY and CDR2 SVGEGT. V lost 1 base and J 8 bases, leaving 5 bases between the germline ends. This CDR3 comprises 11 residues. Written as DNA, the CDR3 is TGTGCCAGCAGTTACTTATGGGGCTACACCTTC. Its translation is CASSYLWGYTF.

This clone came up a few times. At one of its ends the junction is not consistent with the germline gene, which may arise from a read error. CDR3 sequence: CASSLGRGNAGELFF. The CDR3, as DNA: TGCGCCAGCAGCTTGGGGCGGGGGAACGCCGGGGAGCTGTTTTTT. This chain uses TRBV5-1 with TRBJ2-2, with 7 nucleotides matching TRBD2. The CDR3 length is 15 residues. CDR1 is SGHRS and CDR2 is YFSETQ in the germline V gene.

This sequence joins TRBV6-6 and TRBJ1-5, with D unresolved. V was shortened by 0 bases and J by 3 bases, with 12 bases between the two germline ends. This CDR3 region has 16 residues. Looked up from germline, CDR1 is MNHNY and CDR2 is SVGAGI (reference sequence). For the CDR3, the DNA is TGTGCCAGCAGTTACTCGGCAAGGATATTCAATCAGCCCCAGCATTTT. Translation: CASSYSARIFNQPQHF.

This clone is a singleton in its sample. The V and J genes are TRBV7-2 and TRBJ1-6; 8 bases match TRBD1. Germline V gene lookup returns CDR1 SGHTA and CDR2 FQGNSA. The length of the CDR3 is 16 residues. V was clipped by 4 bases and J by 7 bases; unmatched bases: 9. CDR3 sequence reads: CASSYSGGARNSPLHF. DNA for the CDR3: TGTGCCAGCAGCTACTCAGGGGGCGCTCGGAATTCACCCCTCCACTTT.

The J gene is TRBJ1-1, the V gene TRBV5-8; a possible D gene is TRBD1 (5 bases). In germline, CDR1 is SGHTS, CDR2 YDEGEE. CDR3 length equals 12 residues. V dropped 2 bases and J dropped 6 bases, with 8 bases sitting between them. CDR3 nucleotide sequence: TGTGCCAGCAGCTTTTGGGGGGCTGAAGCTTTCTTT. It yields the protein CASSFWGAEAFF.

The rearrangement joins TRBV27 to TRBJ1-1; 9 nucleotides align to TRBD1. Trimming took 4 bases from V and 0 from J; bases not matched to a gene: 3. Looked up from germline, CDR1 is MNHEY and CDR2 is SMNVEV (reference sequence). The CDR3 is made up of 15 amino acids. DNA of the CDR3: TGTGCCAGCAGTTCCTGGACAGGGGTGAACACTGAAGCTTTCTTT. Its protein product is CASSSWTGVNTEAFF.

This chain connects TRBV9 to TRBJ2-1; D uncertain. Germline V gives CDR1 SGDLS, CDR2 YYNGEE. Trimming left V 0 bases short and J 4 bases short, with 17 bases between. The CDR3 has 17 residues. The CDR3 region has the DNA TGTGCCAGCAGCGTAGAGGGCAGCTCCATCCCATACAATGAGCAGTTCTTC. Amino acids: CASSVEGSSIPYNEQFF.

The chain has TRBV5-1 and TRBJ2-3, with 8 bases matching TRBD2. Germline V gives CDR1 SGHRS, CDR2 YFSETQ. Trimming took 3 bases from V and 2 from J; bases not matched to a gene: 5. The CDR3 has 15 residues. As DNA, the CDR3 is TGCGCCAGCAGCTATAGCGGGGTCAACACAGATACGCAGTATTTT. Its protein product is CASSYSGVNTDTQYF.

This chain joins TRBV19 and TRBJ1-1; D unresolved. The CDR3 loop spans 10 amino acids. Germline V CDR1 and CDR2: LNHDA, SQIVND (reference sequence). Trimming stripped 7 bases from V and 4 bases from J, with 4 bases between. CDR3 protein: CASKGTEAFF. The CDR3 DNA reads TGTGCCAGTAAGGGCACTGAAGCTTTCTTT. Full variable domain (rest looked up from reference TRBV19 and TRBJ1-1): DGGITQSPKYLFRKEGQNVTLSCEQNLNHDAMYWYRQDPGQGLRLIYYSQIVNDFQKGDIAEGYSVSREKKESFPLTVTSAQKNPTAFYLCASKGTEAFFGQGTRLTVV.

This clone was recorded a few times. This chain connects TRBV28 to TRBJ1-1; D is unresolved. Germline V gene lookup returns CDR1 MDHEN and CDR2 SYDVKM. CDR3 length: 14 residues. V dropped 2 bases and J dropped 6 bases, with 13 bases sitting between them. CDR3 loop: CASSLPPSTAEAFF. CDR3 DNA: TGTGCCAGCAGTTTACCTCCATCTACTGCTGAAGCTTTCTTT.

This sequence joins TRBV6-5 and TRBJ1-5; D is undetermined. Trimming pared 4 bases from V and 1 base from J, leaving 8 bases between. Germline values: CDR1 MNHEY, CDR2 SVGAGI. CDR3 length equals 14 residues. CDR3 DNA sequence: TGTGCCAGCAGTTCCTGGGGAAGCAATCAGCCCCAGCATTTT. As protein: CASSSWGSNQPQHF.

The V and J genes are TRBV11-3 and TRBJ1-2; 8 nucleotides align to TRBD1. CDR1 is SGHNT, CDR2 YENEEA, per germline. There are 13 residues in the CDR3. Trimming cost V 4 bases and J 7 bases; bases outside gene matches: 5. The CDR3 reads CASSSSTGAGYTF. The CDR3 DNA is TGTGCCAGCAGCTCATCGACAGGGGCTGGCTACACCTTC.

The V and J genes are TRBV3-1 (or the pseudogene TRBV3-2) and TRBJ2-7, with 7 bases aligning to TRBD1. V shed 2 bases, J shed 5 bases, and the junction held 6 bases outside the gene matches. Germline V gives CDR1 LGHDT, CDR2 YNNKEL (reference sequence). CDR3 size: 14 residues. The CDR3: CASSQRGQPHEQYF. CDR3 in DNA: TGTGCCAGCAGCCAAAGGGGACAGCCCCACGAGCAGTACTTC.